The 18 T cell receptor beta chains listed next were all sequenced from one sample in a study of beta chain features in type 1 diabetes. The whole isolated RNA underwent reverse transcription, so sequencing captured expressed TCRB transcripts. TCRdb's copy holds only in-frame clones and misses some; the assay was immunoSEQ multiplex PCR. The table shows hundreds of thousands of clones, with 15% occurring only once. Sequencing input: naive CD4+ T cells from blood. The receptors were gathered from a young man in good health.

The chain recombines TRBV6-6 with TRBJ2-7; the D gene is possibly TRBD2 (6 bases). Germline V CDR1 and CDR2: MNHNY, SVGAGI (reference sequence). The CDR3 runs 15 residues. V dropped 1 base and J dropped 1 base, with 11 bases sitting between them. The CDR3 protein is CASSYWGDPSYEQYF. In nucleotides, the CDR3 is TGTGCCAGCAGTTACTGGGGGGACCCTTCCTACGAGCAGTACTTC.

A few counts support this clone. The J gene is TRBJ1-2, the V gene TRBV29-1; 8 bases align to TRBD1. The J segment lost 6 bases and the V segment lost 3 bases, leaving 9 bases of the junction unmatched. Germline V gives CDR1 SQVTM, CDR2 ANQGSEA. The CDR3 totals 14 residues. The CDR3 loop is CSVDLNRGNNGYTF. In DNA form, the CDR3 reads TGCAGCGTTGACCTCAACAGGGGGAATAATGGCTACACCTTC.

The CDR3 reads CASSSKRESTDTQYF. The CDR3 bases are TGTGCCAGCAGTTCGAAGCGGGAGTCGACAGATACGCAGTATTTT. This chain joins TRBV6-5 and TRBJ2-3; 8 bases are shared with TRBD2. Germline values: CDR1 MNHEY, CDR2 SVGAGI. This CDR3 spans 15 amino acids. V dropped 4 bases and J dropped 3; count of bases not matched to a gene: 6.

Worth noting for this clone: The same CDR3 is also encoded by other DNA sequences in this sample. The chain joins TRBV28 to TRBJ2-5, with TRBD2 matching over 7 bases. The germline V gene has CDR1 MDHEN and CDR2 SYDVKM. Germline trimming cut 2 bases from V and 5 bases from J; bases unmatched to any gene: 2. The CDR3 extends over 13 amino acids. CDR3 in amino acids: CASSLGREETQYF. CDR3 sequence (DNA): TGTGCCAGCAGTTTAGGGCGGGAGGAGACCCAGTACTTC.

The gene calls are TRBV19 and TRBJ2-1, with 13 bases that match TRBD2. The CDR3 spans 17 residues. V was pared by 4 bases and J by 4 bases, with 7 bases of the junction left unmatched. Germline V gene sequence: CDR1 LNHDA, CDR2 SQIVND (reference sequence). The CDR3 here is CASSTPMGLAGYNEQFF. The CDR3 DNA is TGTGCCAGTAGTACGCCTATGGGACTAGCGGGGTACAATGAGCAGTTCTTC.

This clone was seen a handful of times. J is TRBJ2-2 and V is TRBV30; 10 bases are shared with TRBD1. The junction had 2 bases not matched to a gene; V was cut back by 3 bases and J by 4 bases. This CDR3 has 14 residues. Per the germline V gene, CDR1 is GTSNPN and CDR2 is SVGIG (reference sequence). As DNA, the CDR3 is TGTGCCTGGAGGGGGACAGGGGCCACCGGGGAGCTGTTTTTT. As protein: CAWRGTGATGELFF.

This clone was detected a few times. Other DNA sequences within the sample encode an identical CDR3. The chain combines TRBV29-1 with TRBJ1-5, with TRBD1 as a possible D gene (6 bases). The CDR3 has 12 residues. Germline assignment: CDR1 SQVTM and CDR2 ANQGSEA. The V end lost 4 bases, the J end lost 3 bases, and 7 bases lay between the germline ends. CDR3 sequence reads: CSVGDTNQPQHF. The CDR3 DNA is TGCAGCGTTGGGGACACCAATCAGCCCCAGCATTTT.

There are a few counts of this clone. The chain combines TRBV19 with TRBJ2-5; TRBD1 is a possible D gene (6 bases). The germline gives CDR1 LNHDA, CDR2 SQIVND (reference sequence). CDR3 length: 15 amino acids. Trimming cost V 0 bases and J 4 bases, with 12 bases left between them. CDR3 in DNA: TGTGCCAGTAGTATAGATCCGGGACATCGAGAGACCCAGTACTTC. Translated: CASSIDPGHRETQYF.

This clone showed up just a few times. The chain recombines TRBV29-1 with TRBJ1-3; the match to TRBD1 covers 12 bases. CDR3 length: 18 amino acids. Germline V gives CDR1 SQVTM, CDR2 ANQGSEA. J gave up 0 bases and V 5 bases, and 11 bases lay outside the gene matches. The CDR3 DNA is TGCAGCGTTTCCGGGACAGGGGGCCAAACGTACTCTGGAAACACCATATATTTT. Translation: CSVSGTGGQTYSGNTIYF.

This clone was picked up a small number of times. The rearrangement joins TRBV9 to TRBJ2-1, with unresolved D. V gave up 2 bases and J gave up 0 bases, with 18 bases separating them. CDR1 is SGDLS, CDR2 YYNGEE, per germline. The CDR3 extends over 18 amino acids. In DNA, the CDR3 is TGTGCCAGCAGCGTGTCTCCGGGTTTTGGGATCTCCTACAATGAGCAGTTCTTC. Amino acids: CASSVSPGFGISYNEQFF.

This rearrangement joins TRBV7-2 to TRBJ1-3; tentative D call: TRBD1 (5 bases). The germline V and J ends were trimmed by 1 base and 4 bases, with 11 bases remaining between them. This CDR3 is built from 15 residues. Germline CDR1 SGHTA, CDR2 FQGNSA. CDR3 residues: CASSLGGTRGNTIYF. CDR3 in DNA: TGTGCCAGCAGCTTAGGGGGGACGAGGGGAAACACCATATATTTT.

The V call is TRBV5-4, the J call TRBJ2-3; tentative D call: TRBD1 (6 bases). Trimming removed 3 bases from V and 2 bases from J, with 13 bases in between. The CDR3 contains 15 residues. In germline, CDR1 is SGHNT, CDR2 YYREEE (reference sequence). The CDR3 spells CASSWTRTATDTQYF. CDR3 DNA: TGTGCCAGCAGCTGGACCAGGACAGCCACAGATACGCAGTATTTT.

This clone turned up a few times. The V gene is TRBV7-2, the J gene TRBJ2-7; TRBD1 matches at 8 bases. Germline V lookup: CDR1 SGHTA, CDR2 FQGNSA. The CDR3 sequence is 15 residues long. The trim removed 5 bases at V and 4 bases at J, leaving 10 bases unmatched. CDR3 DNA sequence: TGTGCCAGCAGCCGTGGACAGGGCCACGGGTACGAGCAGTACTTC. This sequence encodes CASSRGQGHGYEQYF.

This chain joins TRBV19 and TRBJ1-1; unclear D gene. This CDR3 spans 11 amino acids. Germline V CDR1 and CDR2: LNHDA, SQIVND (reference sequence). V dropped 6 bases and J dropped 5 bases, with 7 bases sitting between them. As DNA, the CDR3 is TGTGCCAGTAGAAGAACGACTGAAGCTTTCTTT. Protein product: CASRRTTEAFF.

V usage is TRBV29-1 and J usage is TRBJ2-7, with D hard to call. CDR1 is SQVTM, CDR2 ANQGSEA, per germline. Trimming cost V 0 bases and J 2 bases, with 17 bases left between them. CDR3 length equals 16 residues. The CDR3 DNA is TGCAGCGTTGAAGATAGCTTTAGAGGCCTAACCTACGAGCAGTACTTC. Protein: CSVEDSFRGLTYEQYF.

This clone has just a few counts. CDR3 loop: CATNGQGINQPQHF. The CDR3 bases are TGTGCCACTAACGGACAGGGGATCAATCAGCCCCAGCATTTT. This rearrangement joins TRBV2 to TRBJ1-5, with 9 bases lining up with TRBD1. Trimming cost V 10 bases and J 3 bases; bases outside gene matches: 7. This CDR3 is 14 amino acids long. Germline lookup yields CDR1 SNHLY and CDR2 FYNNEI.

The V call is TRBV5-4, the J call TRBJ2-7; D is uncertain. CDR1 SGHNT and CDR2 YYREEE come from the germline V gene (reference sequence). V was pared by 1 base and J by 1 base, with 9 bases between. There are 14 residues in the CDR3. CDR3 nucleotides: TGTGCCAGCAGCTTGTACCCTACTTCCTACGAGCAGTACTTC. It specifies CASSLYPTSYEQYF. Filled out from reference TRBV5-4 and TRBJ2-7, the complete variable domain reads ETGVTQSPTHLIKTRGQQVTLRCSSQSGHNTVSWYQQALGQGPQFIFQYYREEENGRGNFPPRFSGLQFPNYSSELNVNALELDDSALYLCASSLYPTSYEQYFGPGTRLTVT.

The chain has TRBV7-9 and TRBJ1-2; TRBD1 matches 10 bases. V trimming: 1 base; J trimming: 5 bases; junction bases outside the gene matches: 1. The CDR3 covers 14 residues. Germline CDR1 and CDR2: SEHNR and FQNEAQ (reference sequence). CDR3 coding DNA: TGTGCCAGCAGCTTAGGGGACAGGGGTTATGGCTACACCTTC. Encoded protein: CASSLGDRGYGYTF.